This T cell receptor beta chain was identified in a study of CD8+CD57+ T cells in acquired aplastic anemia. Across the study: Quantities of DNA derived from sorted CD4+ and CD8+ cells averaged 3.2 ug. Overall study results and limits: Researchers reported that CD8+ Simpson's diversity was not significantly different in patients versus controls.

An expansion of CD8+CD57+ cells by flow cytometry had been shown in patients chosen for sequencing. Each patient had severe acquired aplastic anemia. This CDR3 region has 15 residues. Trimming removed 2 bases from V and 1 base from J, with 11 bases in between. Germline CDR1 is MNHEY and CDR2 is SVGAGI. Turning to this clonotype: What it recognizes is unknown.

Using genomic DNA as the template, TCR beta VDJ and CDR3 profiling was carried out. Using its own MiXCR run on the reads, TCRdb lists one record per CDR3 protein. The table shows under 200,000 distinct CDR3 sequences, with 40% to 60% occurring only once. The material sequenced was sorted CD4+, CD8+, or CD8+CD57+ T cells (not recorded which) from PBMCs. This rearrangement joins TRBV6-5 to TRBJ1-1; D is uncertain. This TCR was sampled from a human donor with aplastic anemia. In DNA form, the CDR3 reads TGTGCCAGCAGTTACATTACGGAATCGAACACTGAAGCTTTCTTT. This gives the protein CASSYITESNTEAFF.